Given below is one T cell receptor beta chain in context. The specificity of this receptor is unknown. One base away there is no much larger clone; base qualities are not given. This entry is derived from a study of vaccination and CD4 T cells after COVID-19 (dated by TCRdb to the early 2020s). Notes on the research overall: Convalescent patients had a positive SARS-CoV-2 result on nasal swab PCR, and of these patients, several had mild disease and one had severe disease. Post-vaccine blood samples were taken a median of about 77 days after the second vaccine dose, with a range of 14 to 241 days. The convalescent cohort comprised six males and four females, including two Hispanic individuals, seven Caucasians, two Asians and one multiracial person. In control cultures, a CEFX viral epitope pool was used as positive control, an HIV-1 Nef peptide pool was used as negative control, or no peptide was added. The cultures were stimulated with overlapping spike peptide pools from SARS-CoV-2 and from the common cold coronaviruses HCoV-NL63, HCoV-OC43 and HCoV-229E. Participants received two doses of either the Pfizer-BioNTech BNT162b2 vaccine (n=8) or the Moderna mRNA-1273 vaccine (n=2). Post-COVID blood samples from convalescent patients were collected a median of around 110 days after diagnosis, with a range of roughly 30 to 170 days. In nine to eleven COVID-19 convalescent patients and a few infection-naive healthy vaccine recipients, researchers compared the spike-specific CD4+ TCR repertoire from before mRNA vaccination with the repertoire from after.

What the authors observed across the whole study: The median number of SARS-CoV-2-reactive clonotypes rose from 20 to 25 after infection to roughly 38 after vaccination, but the change was not significant. In convalescent patients, a median approximately 83% of post-vaccine SARS-CoV-2-reactive clones were detected only after vaccination, and vaccine-specific priming was suggested by this finding. Only a relatively small number of convalescent patients were included in the study, and early timepoints following natural infection were not analyzed. Of the vaccine-specific clones found in convalescent patients, nearly all (304 of 307) were mono-reactive for SARS-CoV-2 spike instead of being cross-reactive with common cold coronaviruses.

Library preparation employed PCR. TCR sequencing of DNA from cultured CD4+ T cells used the Oncomine TCR Beta short-read assay at the Johns Hopkins FTIC core. The QIAamp micro DNA kit was used to extract genomic DNA from the cultured CD4+ T cells. Oncomine TCR Beta libraries made from cultured CD4+ T cells were pooled using unique dual indexes and sequenced on an Illumina iSeq 100. Under the source paper's analysis protocol: Non-productive sequences were removed, and CDR3s not starting with C, not ending with F or W, or shorter than 7 amino acids were discarded. Antigen-specific clonotypes were identified using the MANAFEST web application through comparison of peptide-stimulated wells with reference and other culture wells. An FDR below 0.05, an odds ratio above 5, and a productive frequency above 0.1% in at least two of three replicate wells were required for clones to be considered positive. A clonotype was classed as cross-reactive if the clonotype showed significant expansion both in SARS-CoV-2 spike wells and in at least one common cold coronavirus spike condition. Similarity between CDR3 sequences was evaluated in R version 3.6.1 using Levenshtein distances (stringdist) and unrooted phylogenetic trees (ape). In TCRdb, the public reads were trimmed at Q25 with fastp and aligned with MiXCR, with productive beta chains retained. Entries that share a CDR3 protein sequence are merged under the most common genes and DNA. For this entry, the V and J calls and clone size follow TCRdb and not the study's own pipeline. Here the sample has roughly 10,000 distinct CDR3 sequences; about 50% occur a single time. The ten largest make up 10% to 15% of the sample.

The CDR1 and CDR2 encoded by the germline V gene (reference sequence) are GTSNPN and SVGIG. The CDR3 covers 12 residues, taking in both the cysteine and the phenylalanine. Just the 36-base CDR3 DNA is kept, in frame starting at base 1. V is clipped by 0 bases and J by 4 bases, and the sequence between their germline boundaries is 6 bases long. The intended sense of this specimen's treatment or condition label: roughly 11-day PBMC culture with coronavirus spike peptide pools or control peptides (ViraFEST assay). The ViraFEST assay, used in the study, expanded antigen-specific T cells with peptide pools and then identified the expanded clonotypes through TCR sequencing. The positive SARS-CoV-2 PCR tests of the convalescent patients were dated from March to December 2020, before the Alpha, Beta and Delta variants emerged in the United States. Each well held millions of PBMCs cultured with approximately 10 ug/ml peptide pools in IMDM containing around 5% human AB serum and 7.5 to 10 IU/ml IL-2. Half of the culture medium was replaced with fresh IL-2-containing medium on days 3 and 7. CD4+ T cells were isolated after approximately eleven days of culture through negative selection using the EasySep CD4+ T cell isolation kit. Ficoll-Paque Plus gradient centrifugation was used to isolate PBMCs from whole blood, and the isolated PBMCs were then either used fresh or cryopreserved at -140C. Triplicate wells were generally used for each culture condition.

The origin of this receptor is a human donor who had recovered from COVID-19. The sequenced sample consisted of CD4+ T cells from blood, cultured in vitro. This chain is built from TRBV30 and TRBJ2-5; the best D guess is TRBD2, with 5 bases matching. The DNA is TGTGCCTGGAGTGTACGGGGAGAGACCCAGTACTTC. Translated, it gives CAWSVRGETQYF.